Each of the 29 T cell receptor beta chains below was sequenced from the same sample in a study of T cells in Graves' hyperthyroidism and ophthalmopathy. Amplified TCR beta CDR3 regions derived from RNA transcripts. The HTBI primer set served for first-round RT-PCR of the TCR CDR3. TCRdb processed the multiplex PCR reads anew with MiXCR; each CDR3 protein has one entry. The sample shows fewer than 650,000 distinct CDR3 sequences, about 45% of them seen only once. Sequenced: peripheral blood or thyroid tissue (not recorded which). The receptor set was obtained from an adult woman with Graves' disease, either hyperthyroidism or ophthalmopathy (not recorded which).

This clonotype was recorded at least ten times. This chain connects TRBV5-8 to TRBJ1-6; 7 bases match TRBD1. CDR3 length equals 15 residues. V was pared by 1 base and J by 7 bases, with 5 bases of the junction left unmatched. In germline, CDR1 is SGHTS, CDR2 YDEGEE. This CDR3 reads CASSLTGDGNSPLHF. Written as DNA, the CDR3 is TGTGCCAGCAGCTTGACAGGGGATGGGAATTCACCCCTCCACTTT.

This clonotype was seen ten or more times. The chain links TRBV12-3 or TRBV12-4 to TRBJ1-2; D gene ambiguous. V gave up 3 bases and J gave up 2 bases, with 13 bases separating them. This CDR3 is built from 15 residues. DNA for the CDR3: TGTGCCAGCAGTTTTGGACGGCTCAGGAACTATGGCTACACCTTC. Translated: CASSFGRLRNYGYTF.

The chain uses TRBV2 and TRBJ2-1; D is perhaps TRBD1 (5 bases). The CDR3 extends over 14 amino acids. The V gene lost 5 bases and the J gene lost 8 bases, with 16 bases spanning the gap. Germline CDR1 SNHLY, CDR2 FYNNEI. The CDR3 loop reads CASSYTPSGHEQFF. The CDR3 region has the DNA TGTGCCAGCAGTTATACCCCGTCAGGGCATGAGCAGTTCTTC.

This clonotype appeared many times. V usage is TRBV29-1 and J usage is TRBJ2-7; D possibly corresponds to TRBD2 (5 bases). This CDR3 spans 12 amino acids. CDR1 SQVTM and CDR2 ANQGSEA come from the germline V gene. V lost 4 bases and J 1 base, leaving 8 bases between the germline ends. The CDR3 DNA reads TGCAGCGTTGGACCGGGATCCTACGAGCAGTACTTC. This encodes CSVGPGSYEQYF.

The rearrangement joins TRBV25-1 to TRBJ2-5; 12 positions agree with TRBD2. Trimming cost V 8 bases and J 5 bases; bases outside gene matches: 3. Per the germline V gene, CDR1 is MGHDK and CDR2 is SYGVNS. The length of the CDR3 is 13 residues. The CDR3 region has the DNA TGTGCCAGCTCGACTAGCGGGGGCGAGACCCAGTACTTC. This sequence encodes CASSTSGGETQYF. Full variable domain (remainder filled in from reference TRBV25-1 and TRBJ2-5): EADIYQTPRYLVIGTGKKITLECSQTMGHDKMYWYQQDPGMELHLIHYSYGVNSTEKGDLSSESTVSRIRTEHFPLTLESARPSHTSQYLCASSTSGGETQYFGPGTRLLVL.

This clonotype was counted between two and nine times. The chain uses TRBV19 and TRBJ1-1; D possibly corresponds to TRBD1 (6 bases). V was pared by 6 bases and J by 1 base, with 18 bases between. This CDR3 comprises 16 residues. Germline V lookup: CDR1 LNHDA, CDR2 SQIVND (reference sequence). The CDR3 nucleotides read TGTGCCAGTAGACGGGGGCCAGGAAGATCGAACACTGAAGCTTTCTTT. Protein: CASRRGPGRSNTEAFF.

The rearrangement joins TRBV12-3 or TRBV12-4 to TRBJ2-2; the D gene is possibly TRBD2 (6 bases). Trimming took off 7 bases at V and 0 bases at J, with 12 bases between the two ends. This CDR3 has 15 residues. The CDR3 DNA sequence: TGTGCCAGCAAAGACCGCGGGGCGAACACCGGGGAGCTGTTTTTT. It is translated as CASKDRGANTGELFF.

The V call is TRBV6-5, the J call TRBJ1-6; no clear D gene. V lost 6 bases to trimming and J lost 6 bases, with 6 bases between them. The V gene's germline CDR1 is MNHEY and CDR2 SVGAGI. CDR3 length: 12 residues. The CDR3 sequence is CASRTRNSPLHF. The CDR3 DNA is TGTGCCAGCAGGACCCGTAATTCACCCCTCCACTTT.

This chain joins TRBV7-2 and TRBJ1-3; D gene uncertain. Germline CDR1 SGHTA, CDR2 FQGNSA. The CDR3 loop spans 15 amino acids. Trimming took 2 bases from V and 4 from J, leaving 12 bases between them. DNA for the CDR3: TGTGCCAGCAGCTTAAGGATGGGCGCCGGAAACACCATATATTTT. Protein sequence: CASSLRMGAGNTIYF.

This chain connects TRBV6-4 to TRBJ2-3; maybe TRBD2 (6 bases). Deletions cut 6 bases from V and 3 bases from J, with 10 bases between. This CDR3 comprises 13 residues. Germline V gene data show CDR1 as MRHNA and CDR2 as SNTAGT. DNA for the CDR3: TGTGCCAGCAGCGGGAGCGAGACAGATACGCAGTATTTT. The encoded protein is CASSGSETDTQYF.

In its sample, this clonotype was seen a few times. This chain joins TRBV18 and TRBJ1-2, with 8 bases aligning to TRBD1. CDR1 is KGHSH, CDR2 LQKENI, per germline. The V segment lost 3 bases and the J segment 6 bases; nucleotides outside the gene matches: 3. The CDR3 is made up of 13 amino acids. The CDR3 nucleotides are TGTGCCAGCTCACCCCCAGGGGGCCATGGCTACACCTTC. Residues: CASSPPGGHGYTF.

The chain links TRBV12-3 or TRBV12-4 to TRBJ1-6; D unclear. The ends were cut back, 2 bases at V and 7 bases at J, with 12 bases in the middle. The CDR3 is 15 residues long. CDR3 region: CASSLSGRQNSPLHF. DNA for the CDR3: TGTGCCAGCAGTTTATCCGGCAGGCAGAATTCACCCCTCCACTTT.

This chain links TRBV7-3 with TRBJ2-7; D may be TRBD1 (6 bases). The CDR3 is 16 residues long. With 1 base removed from V and 7 bases from J, the gap between germline ends came to 20 bases. CDR1 and CDR2 from the germline V gene are SGHTA and FQGTGA. This chain's CDR3 is CASSLRGPATYNEQYF. In DNA, the CDR3 is TGTGCCAGCAGCTTAAGGGGGCCCGCCACCTACAATGAGCAGTACTTC.

V usage is TRBV20-1 and J usage is TRBJ1-2; a possible D gene is TRBD1 (5 bases). The germline CDR1 and CDR2 sequences are DFQATT and SNEGSKA (reference sequence). The ends were cut back, 5 bases at V and 5 bases at J, with 18 bases in the middle. The CDR3 has 14 amino acids. The CDR3 spells CSALRGNRGYGYTF. Here the CDR3 DNA reads TGCAGTGCTTTACGGGGGAACCGGGGATATGGCTACACCTTC.

The chain recombines TRBV20-1 with TRBJ1-5; D is undetermined. Germline CDR1 is DFQATT and CDR2 is SNEGSKA (reference sequence). The CDR3 consists of 14 residues. V was pared by 5 bases and J by 0 bases, with 11 bases between. The CDR3 spells CSAARSVSNQPQHF. CDR3 coding DNA: TGCAGTGCTGCCCGTAGTGTTAGCAATCAGCCCCAGCATTTT.

The rearrangement joins TRBV29-1 to TRBJ1-1; the match to TRBD1 covers 10 bases. The CDR3 extends over 15 amino acids. Looked up from germline, CDR1 is SQVTM and CDR2 is ANQGSEA. The V gene end was trimmed by 4 bases and the J gene end by 0 bases; junction bases not matched to a gene: 5. CDR3 amino acids: CSVGQGAVMNTEAFF. The CDR3 DNA is TGCAGCGTTGGACAGGGGGCGGTAATGAACACTGAAGCTTTCTTT.

The rearrangement links TRBV13 to TRBJ1-1; 8 positions match TRBD1. J gave up 0 bases and V 5 bases, and 5 bases lay outside the gene matches. This CDR3 spans 15 amino acids. Germline CDR1 is PRHDT and CDR2 is FYEKMQ (reference sequence). CDR3 amino acids: CASSRRQGMNTEAFF. CDR3 in DNA: TGTGCCAGCAGCCGAAGACAGGGGATGAACACTGAAGCTTTCTTT.

The gene calls are TRBV20-1 and TRBJ2-5; the D call may be TRBD1 or TRBD2 (5 bases each). CDR3 length: 13 amino acids. V was pared by 6 bases and J by 4 bases, with 15 bases between. Germline V lookup: CDR1 DFQATT, CDR2 SNEGSKA (reference sequence). This CDR3 is CSATGARGETQYF. CDR3 nucleotides: TGCAGTGCCACCGGGGCGCGCGGAGAGACCCAGTACTTC.

The genes are TRBV20-1 and TRBJ1-1; D is unclear. V was shortened by 5 bases and J by 1 base, with 11 bases between the two germline ends. The CDR3 covers 13 residues. The V gene's germline CDR1 is DFQATT and CDR2 SNEGSKA (reference sequence). DNA for the CDR3: TGCAGTGCTGTAGGACTCAAGAACACTGAAGCTTTCTTT. This translates into CSAVGLKNTEAFF.

This clonotype was recorded at least ten times. The chain joins TRBV11-2 to TRBJ1-6; D ambiguous. The CDR3 spans 13 residues. Germline-derived CDR1 and CDR2 are SGHAT and FQNNGV. Trimming shortened V by 6 bases and J by 8 bases, and 11 bases separated the two germline ends. CDR3 in DNA: TGTGCCAGCAGTTCCGATCCCCATTCACCCCTCCACTTT. Its translation is CASSSDPHSPLHF. The variable domain in full, with the rest retrieved from reference TRBV11-2 and TRBJ1-6, is EAGVAQSPRYKIIEKRQSVAFWCNPISGHATLYWYQQILGQGPKLLIQFQNNGVVDDSQLPKDRFSAERLKGVDSTLKIQPAKLEDSAVYLCASSSDPHSPLHFGNGTRLTVT.

CDR3 DNA: TGTGCCAGCAGTGATACTGGATCCTACGAGCAGTACTTC. Its protein product is CASSDTGSYEQYF. The genes are TRBV25-1 and TRBJ2-7; D call uncertain. The germline V gene encodes CDR1 MGHDK and CDR2 SYGVNS. Trimming removed 3 bases at V and 1 base at J, with 7 bases between. The CDR3 runs to 13 residues.

The chain carries TRBV25-1 and TRBJ2-6; tentative D call: TRBD2 (5 bases). Trimming removed 6 bases from V and 0 bases from J, with 18 bases in between. The CDR3 totals 18 residues. CDR1 and CDR2 from the germline V gene are MGHDK and SYGVNS. The CDR3: CASSAYGLGSSGANVLTF. Written as DNA, the CDR3 is TGTGCCAGCAGCGCATACGGACTGGGTAGCTCTGGGGCCAACGTCCTGACTTTC.

Of note for this clonotype: A much larger clone sits a single nucleotide away, making a read error possible. The chain links TRBV6-6 to TRBJ1-4, with TRBD1 identical over 8 bases. Germline V gene sequence: CDR1 MNHNY, CDR2 SVGAGI (reference sequence). The CDR3 is made up of 14 amino acids. CDR3 DNA: TGTACCAGCAGTTATGACAGGGGAGGAGAAAAACTGTTTTTT. Its protein is CTSSYDRGGEKLFF.

Ten or more counts support this clonotype. This chain uses TRBV10-3 with TRBJ2-6, with a weak D call TRBD1 (5 bases). V lost 3 bases, J lost 2 bases, and 8 bases lay in between. Germline CDR1 and CDR2: ENHRY and SYGVKD. The CDR3 sequence is 15 residues long. The CDR3 loop is CAISEKGPGANVLTF. DNA for the CDR3: TGTGCCATCAGTGAAAAGGGGCCTGGGGCCAACGTCCTGACTTTC.

The rearrangement joins TRBV7-3 to TRBJ2-2; the D is unclear. The V gene lost 6 bases and the J gene lost 3 bases, with 8 bases spanning the gap. This CDR3 contains 13 residues. From germline, CDR1 is SGHTA and CDR2 FQGTGA. The CDR3 sequence is CASSSAYTGELFF. The DNA of the CDR3 is TGTGCCAGCAGTTCCGCTTACACCGGGGAGCTGTTTTTT.

This clonotype occurred many times. The chain couples TRBV10-2 to TRBJ1-1; D gene uncertain. The V gene lost 8 bases and the J gene lost 3 bases, with 13 bases spanning the gap. The CDR3 runs to 13 residues. The V gene's germline CDR1 is WSHSY and CDR2 SAAADI. CDR3 in amino acids: CASRLSVDTEAFF. The CDR3 coding sequence is TGCGCCAGCCGACTCAGCGTTGACACTGAAGCTTTCTTT.

At least ten counts were recorded for this clonotype. This chain joins TRBV5-5 and TRBJ1-1; no reliable D call. From germline, CDR1 is SGHKS and CDR2 YYEKEE (reference sequence). The ends were cut back, 3 bases at V and 2 bases at J, with 17 bases in the middle. The CDR3 is 16 amino acids. The CDR3 DNA reads TGTGCCAGCAGCTATCTTATGCCGGTTTCTAACACTGAAGCTTTCTTT. Translated, it gives CASSYLMPVSNTEAFF.

In this sample, this clonotype turned up many times. The rearrangement uses TRBV29-1 and TRBJ2-6, with 10 bases that match TRBD1. The CDR3 has 16 amino acids. J lost 2 bases, V lost 6 bases, and 7 bases had no gene match. Germline loops: CDR1 SQVTM, CDR2 ANQGSEA. This chain's CDR3 is CSVSDRGLAGANVLTF. CDR3 sequence (DNA): TGCAGCGTATCGGACAGGGGGTTGGCTGGGGCCAACGTCCTGACTTTC. Filled out from reference TRBV29-1 and TRBJ2-6, the complete variable domain reads SAVISQKPSRDICQRGTSLTIQCQVDSQVTMMFWYRQQPGQSLTLIATANQGSEATYESGFVIDKFPISRPNLTFSTLTVSNMSPEDSSIYLCSVSDRGLAGANVLTFGAGSRLTVL.

This clonotype turned up a few times. The J gene is TRBJ1-5, the V gene TRBV7-9; perhaps TRBD1 as D (6 bases). Trimming removed 7 bases from V and 11 bases from J, with 18 bases in between. This CDR3 has 13 amino acids. Germline assignment: CDR1 SEHNR and CDR2 FQNEAQ (reference sequence). The CDR3 is CASTAGGKETQHF. The DNA of the CDR3 is TGTGCCAGCACCGCGGGGGGCAAGGAGACCCAGCATTTT.